This T cell receptor (beta chain) was retrieved from a study of blood T cell repertoires in COVID-19. About the research overall: Some COVID-19 samples were acute and others convalescent; all came from the United States, Italy and Spain. Sources were T cells, B-cell-depleted T cells, or PBMCs; the material itself was cDNA or gDNA.

In the study's own analysis: The assay estimated nucleated cells by amplifying reference gene primers. Profiled with immunoSEQ multiplex PCR; TCRdb holds only in-frame clones, not every one. The D gene and trimming were derived from the DNA, and the V and J assignments and clone size from that table. This sample has about 440,000 clones; approximately 90% occur once, and the top ten carry approximately 4.3%. Germline V gene sequence: CDR1 SNHLY, CDR2 FYNNEI. The CDR3 has 14 amino acids. J was trimmed by 4 bases and V by 8 bases; bases with no gene match: 7. The chain is built from TRBV2 and TRBJ2-7, with 11 nucleotides matching TRBD2. The TCR originated in a woman aged 25 to 39 with acute or convalescent COVID-19. Material: peripheral blood. The CDR3 sequence is CASFLAGGRYEQYF. CDR3 coding DNA: TGTGCCAGCTTCTTAGCGGGGGGGAGGTACGAGCAGTACTTC.